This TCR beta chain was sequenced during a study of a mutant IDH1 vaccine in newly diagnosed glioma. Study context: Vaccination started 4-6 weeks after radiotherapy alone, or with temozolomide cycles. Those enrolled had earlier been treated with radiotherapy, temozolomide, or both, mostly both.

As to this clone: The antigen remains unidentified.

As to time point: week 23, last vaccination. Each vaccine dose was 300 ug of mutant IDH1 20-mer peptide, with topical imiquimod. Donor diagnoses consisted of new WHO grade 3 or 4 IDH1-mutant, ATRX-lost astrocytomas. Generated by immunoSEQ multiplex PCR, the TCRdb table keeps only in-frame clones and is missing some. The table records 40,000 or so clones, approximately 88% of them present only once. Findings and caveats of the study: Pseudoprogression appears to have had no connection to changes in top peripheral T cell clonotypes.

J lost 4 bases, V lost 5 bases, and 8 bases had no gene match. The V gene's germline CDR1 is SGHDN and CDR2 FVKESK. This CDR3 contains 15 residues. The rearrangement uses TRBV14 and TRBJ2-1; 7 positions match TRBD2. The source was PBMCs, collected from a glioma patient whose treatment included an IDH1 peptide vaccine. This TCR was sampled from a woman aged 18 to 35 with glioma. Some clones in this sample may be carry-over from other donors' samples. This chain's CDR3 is CASSFGLAAYNEQFF. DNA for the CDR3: TGTGCCAGCAGCTTTGGGCTAGCGGCTTACAATGAGCAGTTCTTC.